What follows describes a single T cell receptor (beta chain). The antigen remains undetermined. These data come from a study of response to subunit inactivated influenza vaccine. With V trimmed by 10 bases and J by 3 bases, 6 bases remained unmatched. CDR1 and CDR2 (germline): ENHRY, SYGVKD. The CDR3 runs to 13 residues. TCRdb independently ran MiXCR on the RT-PCR reads; one entry per CDR3 protein. The top ten hold less than 9% of the sample, which has 650,000 or so distinct CDR3 sequences, about 15% seen once. Study results and limitations: Each seasonal influenza vaccination, the authors suggested, recruits few new T cells.

J is TRBJ2-7 and V is TRBV10-3, with 10 nucleotides matching TRBD2. The TCR originated in a man between 45 and 60 years old who received an inactivated influenza vaccine. Here the sequenced sample was PBMCs from blood, taken approximately 15 days before vaccination. CDR3 loop: CATQTSGIYEQYF. The CDR3 DNA follows: TGTGCCACCCAAACTAGCGGGATCTACGAGCAGTACTTC.